The rows below give T cell receptor beta chains drawn from one sample of a study of human T cells and chemical hapten exposure. TCRdb redid the calling of the RACE reads with MiXCR, one entry per CDR3 protein. The data contain about 120,000 distinct CDR3 sequences, 12% to 15% of them singletons. The sample in question was whole blood, obtained in connection with sensitization to the hapten diphenylcyclopropenone (DPC). These receptors were obtained from a man aged 18 to 35 with alopecia areata. Some clones in this sample may be carry-over from other donors' samples. Each CDR3 is given with its conserved first and last residue. The order of the fields is D gene, clone size, V gene, J gene, CDR3 DNA, CDR3 protein. A D gene is named only where the DNA matches it firmly. Clone size is shown for a subset of rows, as once, few, many or a class of expanded clone.

TRBD2	many	TRBV4-3	TRBJ2-7	TGCGCCAGCAGCCAAGATTCCGGGGGGACCTACGAGCAGTACTTC	CASSQDSGGTYEQYF
NA	few	TRBV18	TRBJ1-3	TGTGCCAGCTCACCCTCAGTCGACTCTGGAAACACCATATATTTT	CASSPSVDSGNTIYF
NA	few	TRBV28	TRBJ1-1	TGTGCCAGCAGTGGTCCAGGGTGGCGCAACACTGAAGCTTTCTTT	CASSGPGWRNTEAFF
NA	NA	TRBV19	TRBJ1-5	TGTGCCAGTAGTATAGAACTTTACCGGCCCCAGCATTTT	CASSIELYRPQHF
TRBD1	few	TRBV7-2	TRBJ2-7	TGTGCCAGCAGCTCTTTCAGGGGGAAGGTCTACGAGCAGTACTTC	CASSSFRGKVYEQYF
NA	once	TRBV6-1	TRBJ2-1	TGTGCCAGCAGTGGAGGAAGGGTCAATGAGCAGTTCTTC	CASSGGRVNEQFF
NA	once	TRBV14	TRBJ2-1	TGTGCCAGCAGCCTATTAATACAGGGTGAGCAGTTCTTC	CASSLLIQGEQFF
NA	NA	TRBV5-1	TRBJ1-2	TGCGCCAGCAGCCAAGACAGCCTGAACTATGGCTACACCTTC	CASSQDSLNYGYTF
NA	NA	TRBV7-3	TRBJ2-2	TGTGCCAGCAGCTTATCTTGGGGCCCTTACTCCATGAACACCGGGGAGCTGTTTTTT	CASSLSWGPYSMNTGELFF
NA	NA	TRBV10-2	TRBJ1-1	TGCGCCAGCGGATCCACCCCAGAGACGGCTTTCTTT	CASGSTPETAFF
NA	many	TRBV12-3/TRBV12-4	TRBJ1-5	TGTGCCAGCAGTTTGAGGGGCGGCCAGCCCCAGCATTTT	CASSLRGGQPQHF
TRBD2	few	TRBV28	TRBJ2-3	TGTGCCAGCAGCGGACCGGGGGGGTCAGATACGCAGTATTTT	CASSGPGGSDTQYF
NA	few	TRBV27	TRBJ1-4	TGTGCCAGCAGTTTACCGGGGGGCGAGTTGTTT	CASSLPGGELF
NA	NA	TRBV3-1	TRBJ2-2	TGTGCCAGCAGCCGTGGTTGGGCGGGGCCCACCGGGGAGCTGTTTTTT	CASSRGWAGPTGELFF
NA	few	TRBV19	TRBJ2-5	TGTGCCAGTATTCCCCAGGGAGAGACCCAGTACTTC	CASIPQGETQYF
TRBD1	few	TRBV25-1	TRBJ2-5	TGTGCCAGCAGGGGACAGTACTCGTACCAAGAGACCCAGTACTTC	CASRGQYSYQETQYF
TRBD1	NA	TRBV7-2	TRBJ2-5	TGTGCCAGCAGCCGAGGGACAGATCAAGAGACCCAGTACTTC	CASSRGTDQETQYF
NA	NA	TRBV18	TRBJ2-3	TGTGCCAGCACGCAGGGGAGCACAGATACGCAGTATTTT	CASTQGSTDTQYF
NA	NA	TRBV4-1	TRBJ1-5	TGCGCCAGCAGCCAAGATTTGTTTAGACCCCAGCATTTT	CASSQDLFRPQHF
TRBD2	few	TRBV19	TRBJ2-5	TGTGCCAGTAGTAATGGGAGGGGTGAGACCCAGTACTTC	CASSNGRGETQYF
NA	NA	TRBV18	TRBJ2-1	TGTGCCAGCTCACCACTGGGCAGGGGACCTATCAATGAGCAGTTCTTC	CASSPLGRGPINEQFF
TRBD1	NA	TRBV11-2	TRBJ2-1	TGTGCCAGCAGCTTGTTGACAGGGGGAAGGAATGAGCAGTTCTTC	CASSLLTGGRNEQFF
TRBD1	few	TRBV6-6	TRBJ1-5	TGTGCCAGCAGGGGACAGGGAGGTGGTGATCAGCCCCAGCATTTT	CASRGQGGGDQPQHF
NA	NA	TRBV7-3	TRBJ2-3	TGTGCCAGCGGGCTTTCTACTAGTCCAGATACGCAGTATTTT	CASGLSTSPDTQYF
NA	many	TRBV12-5	TRBJ2-2	TGTGCTAGTGGCCCCGGGACATCGGCGAGCACCGGGGAGCTGTTTTTT	CASGPGTSASTGELFF
TRBD2	NA	TRBV4-2	TRBJ2-4	TGTGCCAGCAGCCAAGATCGGAGCGGGGGGGTCCGACTAGCCAAAAACATTCAGTACTTC	CASSQDRSGGVRLAKNIQYF
NA	NA	TRBV27	TRBJ1-1	TGTGCCAGCAGGCGACCGAACACTGAAGCTTTCTTT	CASRRPNTEAFF
NA	many	TRBV5-4	TRBJ1-5	TGTGCCAGCAGCTTGGGACCAGGGTTAAATCAGCCCCAGCATTTT	CASSLGPGLNQPQHF
TRBD1	few	TRBV28	TRBJ1-1	TGTGCCAGCAGTTGGACAGGGGGTGGAACTGAAGCTTTCTTT	CASSWTGGGTEAFF
NA	NA	TRBV11-2	TRBJ2-1	TGTGCCAGCAGCTTAGTCAGGGGAGCCTCCTACAATGAGCAGTTCTTC	CASSLVRGASYNEQFF
NA	few	TRBV7-2	TRBJ2-3	TGTGCCAGCAGCCCTAATCGACCCTCCACAGATACGCAGTATTTT	CASSPNRPSTDTQYF
NA	few	TRBV27	TRBJ2-1	TGTGCCAGCAGTTTCTTTTACCCTAGCGACAATGAGCAGTTCTTC	CASSFFYPSDNEQFF
NA	few	TRBV11-2	TRBJ2-4	TGTGCCAGCAGCTACCGGGGGGCGGACATTCAGTACTTC	CASSYRGADIQYF
TRBD1	NA	TRBV9	TRBJ2-1	TGTGCCAGCAGCGCTGGGACAGGGTACTCCTACAATGAGCAGTTCTTC	CASSAGTGYSYNEQFF
TRBD2	many	TRBV7-2	TRBJ2-3	TGTGCCAGCAGTCTAGTAGCGGGGGGGGACGTGGATACGCAGTATTTT	CASSLVAGGDVDTQYF
NA	many	TRBV7-9	TRBJ1-2	TGTGCCAGCAGCCCCACGTTACCAAGGGCCGCCTATGGCTACACCTTC	CASSPTLPRAAYGYTF
TRBD1	NA	TRBV4-1	TRBJ2-5	TGCGCCAGCAGCAAAGCTGAGGGGGCCCAAGAGACCCAGTACTTC	CASSKAEGAQETQYF
NA	few	TRBV7-2	TRBJ2-5	TGTGCCAGCAGCCCACTTCCGAGGGGCCAGATGACCCAGTACTTC	CASSPLPRGQMTQYF
TRBD1	few	TRBV5-1	TRBJ1-2	TGCGCCAGCAGCTTGGGGGACAGCCATGGCTACACCTTC	CASSLGDSHGYTF
NA	few	TRBV7-9	TRBJ2-7	TGTGCCAGCAGCCCCGGGACACAGTACGAGCAGTACTTC	CASSPGTQYEQYF
NA	NA	TRBV7-9	TRBJ1-2	TGTGCCAGCAGCGGGGCTGCTTATGGCTACACCTTC	CASSGAAYGYTF
NA	NA	TRBV7-9	TRBJ1-1	TGTGCCAGCAGCTCCCTGTTGGTTGAAGCTTTCTTT	CASSSLLVEAFF